This T cell receptor (beta chain) was captured by sequencing in a study of blood T cell repertoires in COVID-19. In the study's own analysis: The authors estimated nucleated cell counts from reference gene primer amplification. Assay: immunoSEQ multiplex PCR; the TCRdb copy retains only in-frame clones and omits some. V, J and clone size are taken as reported in that table, and D and trimming were inferred from the DNA itself. Altogether about 100,000 clones are present, less than 90% being singletons, with the ten largest covering less than 2%. The ends lost 4 bases at V and 11 bases at J; junction bases unmatched: 10. The CDR3 is made up of 12 amino acids. Germline V gene sequence: CDR1 SQVTM, CDR2 ANQGSEA.

The chain has TRBV29-1 and TRBJ2-7, with 8 bases aligning to TRBD2. Sample: peripheral blood. The receptor comes from a man older than 75 with acute or convalescent COVID-19. CDR3 sequence: CSVGLAGGREYF. The CDR3 bases are TGCAGCGTTGGTCTAGCGGGTGGGCGGGAGTACTTC.